The TCR beta chain described here comes from a study of patients and donors after allogeneic stem cell transplantation. V shed 5 bases, J shed 4 bases, and the junction held 7 bases outside the gene matches. Germline CDR1 is SGHVS and CDR2 is FQNEAQ. CDR3 length: 16 residues. MiXCR was run by TCRdb on the RT-PCR reads, yielding one entry per CDR3 protein. This sample yields about 87,000 distinct CDR3 sequences, of which 4.5% to 5% are seen a single time; about 2.5% belongs to the top ten. The sequenced material came from blood, either unsorted or a sorted T cell fraction (not recorded which). The sequence came from a human donor who was either an allogeneic HSCT recipient or a stem cell or donor lymphocyte infusion donor (not recorded which). It is not recorded whose cells these are; they may come from a transplant donor. The genes are TRBV7-8 and TRBJ2-1; the match to TRBD2 covers 11 bases. This chain's CDR3 is CASSISGGVRYNEQFF. CDR3 in DNA: TGTGCCAGCAGCATTAGCGGGGGGGTCCGATACAATGAGCAGTTCTTC.